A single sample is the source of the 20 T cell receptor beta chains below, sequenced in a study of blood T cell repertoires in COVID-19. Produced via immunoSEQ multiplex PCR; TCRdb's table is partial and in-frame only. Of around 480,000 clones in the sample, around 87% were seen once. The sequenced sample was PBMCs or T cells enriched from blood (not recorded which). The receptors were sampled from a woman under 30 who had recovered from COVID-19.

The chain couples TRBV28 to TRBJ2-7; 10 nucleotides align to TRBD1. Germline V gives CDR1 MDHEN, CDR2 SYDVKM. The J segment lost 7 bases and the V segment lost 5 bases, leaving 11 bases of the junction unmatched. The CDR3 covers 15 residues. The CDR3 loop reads CASSLTAGTGVEQYF. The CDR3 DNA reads TGTGCCAGCAGTCTCACCGCCGGGACAGGGGTGGAGCAGTACTTC.

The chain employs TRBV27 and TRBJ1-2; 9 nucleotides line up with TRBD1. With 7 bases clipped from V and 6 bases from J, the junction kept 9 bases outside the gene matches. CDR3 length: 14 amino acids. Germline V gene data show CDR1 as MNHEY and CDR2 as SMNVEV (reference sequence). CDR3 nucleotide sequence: TGTGCCAGCAAGGGACAGGGAGGGCTGGATGGCTACACCTTC. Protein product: CASKGQGGLDGYTF.

The CDR3 spells CASSLGPRPNQPQHF. The CDR3 DNA reads as TGTGCCAGCAGCTTAGGGCCCCGTCCCAATCAGCCCCAGCATTTT. The rearrangement joins TRBV11-2 to TRBJ1-5; D unresolved. The V gene's germline CDR1 is SGHAT and CDR2 FQNNGV. The length of the CDR3 is 15 residues. V lost 1 base and J 3 bases, leaving 10 bases between the germline ends. The full variable domain, with the rest looked up from reference TRBV11-2 and TRBJ1-5, is EAGVAQSPRYKIIEKRQSVAFWCNPISGHATLYWYQQILGQGPKLLIQFQNNGVVDDSQLPKDRFSAERLKGVDSTLKIQPAKLEDSAVYLCASSLGPRPNQPQHFGDGTRLSIL.

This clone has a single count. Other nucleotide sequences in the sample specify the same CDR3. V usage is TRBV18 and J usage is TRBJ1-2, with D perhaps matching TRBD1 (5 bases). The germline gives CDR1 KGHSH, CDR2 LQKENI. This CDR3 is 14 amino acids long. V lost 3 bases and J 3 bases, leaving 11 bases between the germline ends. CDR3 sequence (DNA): TGTGCCAGCTCACCGTCAGGGTCCTACTATGGCTACACCTTC. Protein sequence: CASSPSGSYYGYTF.

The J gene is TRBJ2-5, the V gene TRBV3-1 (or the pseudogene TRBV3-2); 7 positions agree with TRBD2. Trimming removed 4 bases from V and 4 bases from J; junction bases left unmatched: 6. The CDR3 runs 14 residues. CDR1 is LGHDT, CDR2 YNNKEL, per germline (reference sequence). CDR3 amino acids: CASSPREGRETQYF. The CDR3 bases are TGTGCCAGCAGCCCCAGGGAGGGGAGAGAGACCCAGTACTTC.

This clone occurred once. CDR3 sequence: CASSVDRGSPQETQYF. CDR3 nucleotides: TGTGCCAGCAGCGTAGACCGAGGGAGTCCCCAAGAGACCCAGTACTTC. This chain connects TRBV9 to TRBJ2-5, with a possible D match to TRBD2 (5 bases). This CDR3 contains 16 residues. Trimming stripped 0 bases from V and 1 base from J, with 13 bases between. CDR1 is SGDLS and CDR2 is YYNGEE in the germline V gene.

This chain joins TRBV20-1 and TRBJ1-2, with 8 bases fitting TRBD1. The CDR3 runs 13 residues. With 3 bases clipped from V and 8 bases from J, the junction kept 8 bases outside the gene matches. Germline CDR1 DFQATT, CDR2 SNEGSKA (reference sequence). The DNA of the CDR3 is TGCAGTGCTAGTCTCGACAGGGGTGAAGGCTACACCTTC. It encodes CSASLDRGEGYTF.

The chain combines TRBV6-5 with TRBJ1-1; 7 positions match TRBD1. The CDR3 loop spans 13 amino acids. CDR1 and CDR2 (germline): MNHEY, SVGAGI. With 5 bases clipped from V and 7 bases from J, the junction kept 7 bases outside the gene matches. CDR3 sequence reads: CASSIRQGREAFF. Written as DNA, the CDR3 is TGTGCCAGCAGTATTAGACAGGGCCGTGAAGCTTTCTTT.

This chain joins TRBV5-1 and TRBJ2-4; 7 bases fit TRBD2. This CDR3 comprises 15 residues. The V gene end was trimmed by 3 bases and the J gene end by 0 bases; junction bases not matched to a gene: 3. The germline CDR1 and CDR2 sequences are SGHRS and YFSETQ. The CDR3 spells CASSSAGLAKNIQYF. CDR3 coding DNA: TGCGCCAGCAGCTCAGCGGGGTTAGCCAAAAACATTCAGTACTTC. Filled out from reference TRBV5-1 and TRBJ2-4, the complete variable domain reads KAGVTQTPRYLIKTRGQQVTLSCSPISGHRSVSWYQQTPGQGLQFLFEYFSETQRNKGNFPGRFSGRQFSNSRSEMNVSTLELGDSALYLCASSSAGLAKNIQYFGAGTRLSVL.

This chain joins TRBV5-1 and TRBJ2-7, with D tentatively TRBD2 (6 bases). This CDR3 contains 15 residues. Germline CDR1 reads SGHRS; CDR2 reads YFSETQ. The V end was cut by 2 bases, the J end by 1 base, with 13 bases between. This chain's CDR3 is CASSFGGGDSYEQYF. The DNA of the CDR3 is TGCGCCAGCAGCTTTGGTGGAGGGGATTCCTACGAGCAGTACTTC.

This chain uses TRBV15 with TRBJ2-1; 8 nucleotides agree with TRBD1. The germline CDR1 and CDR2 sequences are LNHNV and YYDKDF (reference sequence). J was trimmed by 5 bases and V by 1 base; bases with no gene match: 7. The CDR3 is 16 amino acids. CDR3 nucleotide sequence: TGTGCCACCAGCAGAGGAGGCGGGACAGGTAACAATGAGCAGTTCTTC. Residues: CATSRGGGTGNNEQFF.

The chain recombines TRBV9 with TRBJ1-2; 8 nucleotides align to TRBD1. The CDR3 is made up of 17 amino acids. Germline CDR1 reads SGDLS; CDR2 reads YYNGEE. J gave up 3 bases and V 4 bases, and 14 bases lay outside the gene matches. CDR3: CASSPAGQGHLYYGYTF. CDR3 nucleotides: TGTGCCAGCAGCCCCGCTGGACAGGGACATCTGTACTATGGCTACACCTTC.

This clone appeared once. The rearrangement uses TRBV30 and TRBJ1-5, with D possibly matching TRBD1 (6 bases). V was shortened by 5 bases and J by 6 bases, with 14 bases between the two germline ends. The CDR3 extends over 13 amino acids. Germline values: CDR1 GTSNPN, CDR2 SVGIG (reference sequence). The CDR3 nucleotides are TGTGCCTGGGCACAGGGTGGAGGTCAGCCCCAGCATTTT. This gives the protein CAWAQGGGQPQHF.

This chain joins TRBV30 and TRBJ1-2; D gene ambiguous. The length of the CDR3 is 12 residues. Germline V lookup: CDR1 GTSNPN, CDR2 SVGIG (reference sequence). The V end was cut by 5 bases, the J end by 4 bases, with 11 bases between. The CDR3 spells CAWGVTGYGYTF. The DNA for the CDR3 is TGTGCCTGGGGGGTCACGGGCTATGGCTACACCTTC.

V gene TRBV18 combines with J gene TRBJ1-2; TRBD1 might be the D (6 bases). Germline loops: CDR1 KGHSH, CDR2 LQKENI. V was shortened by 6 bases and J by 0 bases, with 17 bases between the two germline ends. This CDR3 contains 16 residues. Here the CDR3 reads CASSPGTRGANYGYTF. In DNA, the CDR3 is TGTGCCAGCTCCCCCGGGACAAGAGGTGCTAACTATGGCTACACCTTC.

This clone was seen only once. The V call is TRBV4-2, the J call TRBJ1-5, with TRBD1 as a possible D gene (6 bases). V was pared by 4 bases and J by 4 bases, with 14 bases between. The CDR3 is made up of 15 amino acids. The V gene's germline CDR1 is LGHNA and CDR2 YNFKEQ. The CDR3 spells CASSLDSSDNQPQHF. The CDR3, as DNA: TGTGCCAGCAGCCTGGACAGCTCCGATAATCAGCCCCAGCATTTT.

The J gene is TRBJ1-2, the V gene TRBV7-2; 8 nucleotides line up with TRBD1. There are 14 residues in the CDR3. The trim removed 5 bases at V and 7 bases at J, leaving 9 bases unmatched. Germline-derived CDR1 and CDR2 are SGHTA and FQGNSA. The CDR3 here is CASSPQGADGGYTF. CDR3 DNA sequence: TGTGCCAGCAGCCCCCAGGGGGCTGACGGTGGCTACACCTTC.

CDR3 amino acids: CASSEPGQGGTDTQYF. CDR3 bases: TGCGCCAGCAGTGAGCCGGGACAGGGAGGAACAGATACGCAGTATTTT. J is TRBJ2-3 and V is TRBV10-1, with 9 bases lining up with TRBD1. From germline, CDR1 is WNHNN and CDR2 SYGVQD (reference sequence). There are 16 residues in the CDR3. V lost 2 bases to trimming and J lost 3 bases; unmatched junction nucleotides: 6.

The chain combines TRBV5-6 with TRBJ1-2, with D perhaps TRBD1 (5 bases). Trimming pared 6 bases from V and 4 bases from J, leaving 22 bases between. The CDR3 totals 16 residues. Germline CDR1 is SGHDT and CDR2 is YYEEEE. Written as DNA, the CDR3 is TGTGCCAGCACCCAAAGCGGGGCTAGGTCGGCCTATGGCTACACCTTC. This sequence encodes CASTQSGARSAYGYTF.

CDR3 in DNA: TGTGCCAGCAGTGCCGGTCAGGGGGCGAACAATCAGCCCCAGCATTTT. It yields the protein CASSAGQGANNQPQHF. This chain links TRBV2 with TRBJ1-5; TRBD1 matches at 8 bases. Per germline, CDR1 SNHLY and CDR2 FYNNEI. The J segment lost 3 bases and the V segment lost 4 bases, leaving 8 bases of the junction unmatched. This CDR3 spans 16 amino acids.